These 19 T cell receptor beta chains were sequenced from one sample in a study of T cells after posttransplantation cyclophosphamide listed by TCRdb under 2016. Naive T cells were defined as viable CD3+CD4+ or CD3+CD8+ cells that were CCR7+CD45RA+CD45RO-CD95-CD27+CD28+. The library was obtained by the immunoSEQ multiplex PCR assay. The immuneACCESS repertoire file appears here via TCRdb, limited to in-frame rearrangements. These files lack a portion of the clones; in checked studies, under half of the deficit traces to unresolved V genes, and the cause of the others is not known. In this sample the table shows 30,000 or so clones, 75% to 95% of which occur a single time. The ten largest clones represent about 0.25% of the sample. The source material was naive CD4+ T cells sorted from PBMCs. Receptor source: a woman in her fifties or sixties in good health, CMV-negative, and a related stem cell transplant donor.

For the CDR3, the DNA is TGTGCCAGCAACCTACCTGACCAGGGGTCCAAAGCTTTCTTT. Encoded protein: CASNLPDQGSKAFF. The chain recombines TRBV28 with TRBJ1-1, with a possible D match to TRBD1 (6 bases). CDR3 length: 14 residues. Per germline, CDR1 MDHEN and CDR2 SYDVKM. Trimming cost V 7 bases and J 9 bases, with 21 bases left between them. Full variable domain (missing parts from reference TRBV28 and TRBJ1-1): DVKVTQSSRYLVKRTGEKVFLECVQDMDHENMFWYRQDPGLGLRLIYFSYDVKMKEKGDIPEGYSVSREKKERFSLILESASTNQTSMYLCASNLPDQGSKAFFGQGTRLTVV.

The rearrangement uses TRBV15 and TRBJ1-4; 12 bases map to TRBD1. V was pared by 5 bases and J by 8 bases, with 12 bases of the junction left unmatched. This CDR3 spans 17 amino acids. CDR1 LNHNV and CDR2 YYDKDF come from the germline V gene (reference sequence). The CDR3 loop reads CATSGGQGAMGKEKLFF. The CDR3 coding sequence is TGTGCCACCAGCGGGGGACAGGGGGCGATGGGAAAGGAAAAACTGTTTTTT.

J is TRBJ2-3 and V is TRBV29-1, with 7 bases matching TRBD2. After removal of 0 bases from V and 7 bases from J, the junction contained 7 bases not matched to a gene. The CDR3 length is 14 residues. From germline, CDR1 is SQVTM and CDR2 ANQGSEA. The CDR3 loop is CSVEDRGGVNTQYF. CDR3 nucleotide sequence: TGCAGCGTTGAAGATCGGGGAGGGGTAAATACGCAGTATTTT.

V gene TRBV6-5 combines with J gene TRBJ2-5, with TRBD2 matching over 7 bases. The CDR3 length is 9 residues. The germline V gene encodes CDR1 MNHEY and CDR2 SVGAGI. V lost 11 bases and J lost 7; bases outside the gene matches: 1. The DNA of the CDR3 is TGTGCCGGGGGGGGGACCCAGTACTTC. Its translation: CAGGGTQYF.

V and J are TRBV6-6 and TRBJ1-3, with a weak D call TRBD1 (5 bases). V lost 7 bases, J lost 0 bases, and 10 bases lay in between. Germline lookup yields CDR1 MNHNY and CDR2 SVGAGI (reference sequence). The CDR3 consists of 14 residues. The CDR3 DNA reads TGTGCCAGCACCAACGGGGGCTCTGGAAACACCATATATTTT. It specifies CASTNGGSGNTIYF.

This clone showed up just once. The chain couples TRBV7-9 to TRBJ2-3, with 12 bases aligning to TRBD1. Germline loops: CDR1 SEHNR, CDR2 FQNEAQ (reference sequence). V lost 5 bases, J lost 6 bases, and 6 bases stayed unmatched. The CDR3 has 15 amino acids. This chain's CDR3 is CASSMGQGARDTQYF. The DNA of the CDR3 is TGTGCCAGCAGCATGGGACAGGGGGCAAGGGATACGCAGTATTTT.

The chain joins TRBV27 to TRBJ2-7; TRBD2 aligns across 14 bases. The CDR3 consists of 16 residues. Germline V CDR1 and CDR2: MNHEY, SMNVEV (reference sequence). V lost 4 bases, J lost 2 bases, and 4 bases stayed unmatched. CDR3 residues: CASSSLGLAGAYEQYF. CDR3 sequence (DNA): TGTGCCAGCAGTTCCCTGGGACTAGCGGGAGCCTACGAGCAGTACTTC.

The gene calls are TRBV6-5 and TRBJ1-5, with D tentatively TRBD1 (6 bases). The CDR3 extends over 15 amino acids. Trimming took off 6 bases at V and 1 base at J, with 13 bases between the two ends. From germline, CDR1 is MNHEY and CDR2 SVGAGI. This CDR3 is CASSPQGGSNQPQHF. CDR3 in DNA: TGTGCCAGCAGCCCACAGGGTGGGAGCAATCAGCCCCAGCATTTT.

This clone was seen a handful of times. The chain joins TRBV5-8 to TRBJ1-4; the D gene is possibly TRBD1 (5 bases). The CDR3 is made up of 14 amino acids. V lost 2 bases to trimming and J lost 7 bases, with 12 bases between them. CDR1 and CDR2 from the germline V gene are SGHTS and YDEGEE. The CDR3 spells CASSFGQGGEKLFF. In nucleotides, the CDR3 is TGTGCCAGCAGCTTCGGGCAGGGTGGTGAAAAACTGTTTTTT.

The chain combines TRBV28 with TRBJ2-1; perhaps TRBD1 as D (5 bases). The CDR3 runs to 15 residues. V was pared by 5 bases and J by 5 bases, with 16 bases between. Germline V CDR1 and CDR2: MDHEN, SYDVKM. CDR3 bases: TGTGCCAGCAGTCAAGGGATGGCAGGGAACAATGAGCAGTTCTTC. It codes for CASSQGMAGNNEQFF. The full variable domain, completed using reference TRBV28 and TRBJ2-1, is DVKVTQSSRYLVKRTGEKVFLECVQDMDHENMFWYRQDPGLGLRLIYFSYDVKMKEKGDIPEGYSVSREKKERFSLILESASTNQTSMYLCASSQGMAGNNEQFFGPGTRLTVL.

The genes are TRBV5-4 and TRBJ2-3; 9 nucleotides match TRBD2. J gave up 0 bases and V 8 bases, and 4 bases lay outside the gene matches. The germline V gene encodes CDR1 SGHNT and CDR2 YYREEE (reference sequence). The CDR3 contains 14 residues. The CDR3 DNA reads TGTGCCAGTGGAAGCGGGGGGAGCACAGATACGCAGTATTTT. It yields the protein CASGSGGSTDTQYF.

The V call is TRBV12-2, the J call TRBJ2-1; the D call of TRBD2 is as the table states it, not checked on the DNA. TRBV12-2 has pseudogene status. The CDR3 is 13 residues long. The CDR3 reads CASRLALRSEQFF. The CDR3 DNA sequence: TGTGCAAGTCGCTTAGCGCTACGCTCTGAGCAGTTCTTC.

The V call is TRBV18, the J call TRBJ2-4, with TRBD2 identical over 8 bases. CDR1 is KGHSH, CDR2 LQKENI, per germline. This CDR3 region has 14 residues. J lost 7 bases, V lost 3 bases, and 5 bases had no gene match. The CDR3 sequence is CASSPRAGENIQYF. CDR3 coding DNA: TGTGCCAGCTCACCGAGAGCGGGGGAGAACATTCAGTACTTC.

The CDR3 spells CASSIRGPPKNIQYF. The CDR3 bases are TGTGCCAGTAGTATCCGAGGGCCTCCCAAAAACATTCAGTACTTC. The rearrangement joins TRBV19 to TRBJ2-4; a possible D gene is TRBD2 (5 bases). Germline V gene data show CDR1 as LNHDA and CDR2 as SQIVND (reference sequence). The CDR3 runs to 15 residues. V gave up 3 bases and J gave up 2 bases, with 11 bases separating them.

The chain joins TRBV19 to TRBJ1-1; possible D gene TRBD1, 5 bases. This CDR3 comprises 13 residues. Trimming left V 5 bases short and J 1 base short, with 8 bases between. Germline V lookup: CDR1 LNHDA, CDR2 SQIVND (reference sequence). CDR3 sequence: CASSSGGNTEAFF. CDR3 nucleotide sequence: TGTGCCAGTAGTTCGGGGGGGAACACTGAAGCTTTCTTT. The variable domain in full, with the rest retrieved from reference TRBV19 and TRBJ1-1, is DGGITQSPKYLFRKEGQNVTLSCEQNLNHDAMYWYRQDPGQGLRLIYYSQIVNDFQKGDIAEGYSVSREKKESFPLTVTSAQKNPTAFYLCASSSGGNTEAFFGQGTRLTVV.

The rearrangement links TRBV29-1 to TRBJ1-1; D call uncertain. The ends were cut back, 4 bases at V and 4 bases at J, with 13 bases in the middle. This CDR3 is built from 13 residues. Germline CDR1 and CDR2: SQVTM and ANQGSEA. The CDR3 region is CSVAGVSGTEAFF. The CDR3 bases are TGCAGCGTTGCCGGGGTATCTGGCACTGAAGCTTTCTTT.

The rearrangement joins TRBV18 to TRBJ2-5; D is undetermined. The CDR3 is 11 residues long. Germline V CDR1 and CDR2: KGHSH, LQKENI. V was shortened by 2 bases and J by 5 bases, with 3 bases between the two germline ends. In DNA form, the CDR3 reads TGTGCCAGCTCACCAGGCGAGACCCAGTACTTC. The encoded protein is CASSPGETQYF.

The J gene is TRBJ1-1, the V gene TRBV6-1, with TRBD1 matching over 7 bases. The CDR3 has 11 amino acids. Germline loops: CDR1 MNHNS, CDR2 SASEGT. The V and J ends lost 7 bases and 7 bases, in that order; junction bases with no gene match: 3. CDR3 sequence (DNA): TGTGCCAGCAAAAGGACAGGTGAAGCTTTCTTT. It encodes CASKRTGEAFF.

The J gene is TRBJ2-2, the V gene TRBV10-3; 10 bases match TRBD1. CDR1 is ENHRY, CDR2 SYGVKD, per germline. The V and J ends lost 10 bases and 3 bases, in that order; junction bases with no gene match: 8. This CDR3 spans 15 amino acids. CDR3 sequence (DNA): TGTGCCACCGGGTGGGACAGGGGTGACACCGGGGAGCTGTTTTTT. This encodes CATGWDRGDTGELFF.